These 21 T cell receptor beta chains originate from one sample sequenced in a study of control samples from healthy donors and cancer patients. Produced via immunoSEQ multiplex PCR; TCRdb's table is partial and in-frame only. Of roughly 170,000 clones listed, around nine tenths were seen once; the top ten hold under 5%. Specimen: blood. The receptors were sampled from a woman in her 30s in good health.

The chain combines TRBV6-6 with TRBJ2-6; TRBD1 matches at 9 bases. The CDR3 is 15 residues long. Unmatched junction bases numbered 2, after V lost 6 bases and J lost 2 bases. Germline-derived CDR1 and CDR2 are MNHNY and SVGAGI (reference sequence). CDR3 nucleotide sequence: TGTGCCAGCAGGGACAGGGGAACTGGGGCCAACGTCCTGACTTTC. Residues: CASRDRGTGANVLTF.

V and J are TRBV27 and TRBJ1-2; TRBD1 matches 10 bases. The ends lost 4 bases at V and 6 bases at J; junction bases unmatched: 14. The CDR3 has 17 amino acids. Germline lookup yields CDR1 MNHEY and CDR2 SMNVEV (reference sequence). In DNA form, the CDR3 reads TGTGCCAGCAGTTCTCCGGGACAGGGGACGTCTTACCATGGCTACACCTTC. It yields the protein CASSSPGQGTSYHGYTF.

The chain carries TRBV2 and TRBJ2-3; TRBD2 matches 8 bases. CDR1 SNHLY and CDR2 FYNNEI come from the germline V gene. The CDR3 totals 13 residues. Unmatched junction bases numbered 4, after V lost 7 bases and J lost 4 bases. CDR3: CASKRESSDTQYF. The CDR3 DNA follows: TGTGCCAGCAAGCGGGAGAGTTCAGATACGCAGTATTTT. The full variable domain, rest sourced from reference TRBV2 and TRBJ2-3, is EPEVTQTPSHQVTQMGQEVILRCVPISNHLYFYWYRQILGQKVEFLVSFYNNEISEKSEIFDDQFSVERPDGSNFTLKIRSTKLEDSAMYFCASKRESSDTQYFGPGTRLTVL.

This clone was seen a few times. The chain combines TRBV27 with TRBJ2-7; TRBD2 agrees at 9 bases. With V trimmed by 5 bases and J by 0 bases, 5 bases remained unmatched. The length of the CDR3 is 15 residues. The germline CDR1 and CDR2 sequences are MNHEY and SMNVEV (reference sequence). CDR3 residues: CASSTLAGSSYEQYF. CDR3 DNA: TGTGCCAGCAGTACCCTAGCGGGGAGCTCCTACGAGCAGTACTTC.

The chain employs TRBV12-3 or TRBV12-4 and TRBJ2-7; either TRBD1 or TRBD2 may fit D (5 bases each). Deletions cut 3 bases from V and 0 bases from J, with 6 bases between. The CDR3 runs to 13 residues. DNA for the CDR3: TGTGCCAGCAGTTTTGGGGGCTCCTACGAGCAGTACGTC. Translating gives CASSFGGSYEQYV.

The chain carries TRBV10-1 and TRBJ2-3, with 9 bases identical to TRBD2. The J segment lost 1 base and the V segment lost 3 bases, leaving 5 bases of the junction unmatched. Germline V gives CDR1 WNHNN, CDR2 SYGVQD (reference sequence). This CDR3 contains 16 residues. This CDR3 reads CASSDLTSGRTDTQYF. The CDR3 DNA reads as TGCGCCAGCAGTGATTTAACTAGCGGGCGCACAGATACGCAGTATTTT.

This sequence joins TRBV7-8 and TRBJ2-1; 11 nucleotides align to TRBD2. Trimming removed 5 bases from V and 0 bases from J; junction bases left unmatched: 6. CDR1 and CDR2 (germline): SGHVS, FQNEAQ. CDR3 length: 17 residues. The DNA of the CDR3 is TGTGCCAGCAGCAACCGACTAGCGGGAAGCTCCTACAATGAGCAGTTCTTC. Protein sequence: CASSNRLAGSSYNEQFF.

Here the CDR3 DNA reads TGTGCCAGTAGTATACCTTATAGCAATCAGCCCCAGCATTTT. Translating gives CASSIPYSNQPQHF. V is TRBV19 and J is TRBJ1-5; no clear D. CDR1 is LNHDA, CDR2 SQIVND, per germline (reference sequence). This CDR3 is 14 amino acids long. V was shortened by 2 bases and J by 0 bases, with 5 bases between the two germline ends.

V usage is TRBV7-9 and J usage is TRBJ2-3; D unclear. Deletions cut 6 bases from V and 2 bases from J, with 9 bases between. Per germline, CDR1 SEHNR and CDR2 FQNEAQ (reference sequence). This CDR3 is 13 amino acids long. CDR3 amino acids: CASSTAPTDTQYF. The CDR3 DNA is TGTGCCAGCAGTACCGCCCCCACAGATACGCAGTATTTT.

V usage is TRBV5-1 and J usage is TRBJ1-2, with D perhaps matching TRBD1 (5 bases). Germline values: CDR1 SGHRS, CDR2 YFSETQ. Trimming stripped 3 bases from V and 8 bases from J, with 20 bases between. The CDR3 has 15 amino acids. The CDR3 loop reads CASSSLPDSSGGYTF. The CDR3 DNA is TGCGCCAGCAGCTCTCTACCTGACAGCTCGGGCGGCTACACCTTC. Full variable domain (missing parts from reference TRBV5-1 and TRBJ1-2): KAGVTQTPRYLIKTRGQQVTLSCSPISGHRSVSWYQQTPGQGLQFLFEYFSETQRNKGNFPGRFSGRQFSNSRSEMNVSTLELGDSALYLCASSSLPDSSGGYTFGSGTRLTVV.

The genes are TRBV24-1 and TRBJ2-7, with 8 bases lining up with TRBD2. With 7 bases clipped from V and 7 bases from J, the junction kept 26 bases outside the gene matches. This CDR3 has 19 amino acids. Germline CDR1 reads KGHDR; CDR2 reads SFDVKD. CDR3 nucleotide sequence: TGTGCCACCAGCTTGAGGTATGCGGGGGGCCCGAATCGGGCAGGAGAGCAGTACGTC. Protein sequence: CATSLRYAGGPNRAGEQYV.

This clone was observed a single time. The chain couples TRBV6-1 to TRBJ2-7; either TRBD1 or TRBD2 may supply D (6 bases each). This CDR3 has 18 residues. Trimming shortened V by 1 base and J by 7 bases, and 26 bases separated the two germline ends. Germline loops: CDR1 MNHNS, CDR2 SASEGT. The CDR3 spells CASSEDPTAVGGRWEQYF. The CDR3 DNA reads as TGTGCCAGCAGTGAAGACCCCACGGCGGTAGGGGGGAGGTGGGAGCAGTACTTC.

The chain combines TRBV6-6 with TRBJ2-1; 11 bases agree with TRBD2. Germline CDR1 and CDR2: MNHNY and SVGAGI (reference sequence). The length of the CDR3 is 17 residues. V dropped 5 bases and J dropped 9; count of bases not matched to a gene: 15. The CDR3 nucleotides are TGTGCCAGCAGTCCCCTGGGTGCTAGCGGGAGGCGGGGTGAGCAGTTCTTC. It codes for CASSPLGASGRRGEQFF.

J is TRBJ1-4 and V is TRBV25-1; 7 positions match TRBD1. Germline V gene data show CDR1 as MGHDK and CDR2 as SYGVNS. The CDR3 has 14 residues. The junction had 8 bases not matched to a gene; V was cut back by 6 bases and J by 7 bases. In DNA, the CDR3 is TGTGCCAGCAGACAGACAGGGAGTGGTGAAAAACTGTTTTTT. Its protein is CASRQTGSGEKLFF.

The V call is TRBV9, the J call TRBJ1-2; D unclear. The CDR3 has 15 residues. Trimming took off 0 bases at V and 8 bases at J, with 17 bases between the two ends. The V gene's germline CDR1 is SGDLS and CDR2 YYNGEE. Here the CDR3 reads CASSVATEGLGGYTF. Here the CDR3 DNA reads TGTGCCAGCAGCGTAGCTACAGAGGGTCTCGGCGGCTACACCTTC.

This clone has a handful of counts. The J gene is TRBJ1-1, the V gene TRBV19; TRBD1 matches at 10 bases. This CDR3 is built from 17 residues. Germline-derived CDR1 and CDR2 are LNHDA and SQIVND (reference sequence). J lost 4 bases, V lost 2 bases, and 10 bases had no gene match. The CDR3 sequence: CASSISRDRGRGTEAFF. CDR3 DNA sequence: TGTGCCAGTAGTATATCCAGGGACAGGGGACGTGGCACTGAAGCTTTCTTT.

This clone was detected a few times. The chain employs TRBV24-1 and TRBJ2-1; the match to TRBD2 covers 7 bases. CDR1 KGHDR and CDR2 SFDVKD come from the germline V gene. The CDR3 extends over 12 amino acids. Germline trimming cut 12 bases from V and 6 bases from J; bases unmatched to any gene: 7. CDR3 sequence (DNA): TGTGCCTCAAGCGGGATTTTCAATGAGCAGTTCTTC. This translates into CASSGIFNEQFF.

The V gene is TRBV5-1, the J gene TRBJ1-4; 9 nucleotides align to TRBD1. Germline lookup yields CDR1 SGHRS and CDR2 YFSETQ. This CDR3 spans 17 amino acids. V dropped 2 bases and J dropped 16; count of bases not matched to a gene: 21. The CDR3 DNA is TGCGCCAGCAGCTTAAAACCTCCGGGACAGGGTCCCCGAAACTGGTTTTTT. Encoded protein: CASSLKPPGQGPRNWFF.

This clone was seen once. V gene TRBV9 combines with J gene TRBJ1-1; possible D gene TRBD1, 6 bases. The CDR3 totals 17 residues. The ends were cut back, 4 bases at V and 0 bases at J, with 19 bases in the middle. The germline V gene encodes CDR1 SGDLS and CDR2 YYNGEE. The chain's CDR3 is CASSPRGGDIMNTEAFF. CDR3 DNA sequence: TGTGCCAGCAGCCCCCGTGGAGGGGACATCATGAACACTGAAGCTTTCTTT.

A single count supports this clone. J is TRBJ1-2 and V is TRBV5-4; D gene unclear. CDR3 length equals 12 residues. With 0 bases removed from V and 6 bases from J, the gap between germline ends came to 6 bases. Germline V gives CDR1 SGHNT, CDR2 YYREEE (reference sequence). CDR3 bases: TGTGCCAGCAGCTTGGGGTCCGATGGCTACACCTTC. It is translated as CASSLGSDGYTF.

This clone has more than one count but fewer than ten. The chain carries TRBV10-3 and TRBJ2-2, with TRBD2 matching over 10 bases. Trimming at V came to 10 bases and at J to 6 bases, leaving 5 bases not matched to a gene. CDR1 is ENHRY and CDR2 is SYGVKD in the germline V gene. The CDR3 length is 13 residues. CDR3 loop: CATSGGEAGELFF. DNA for the CDR3: TGTGCCACCAGCGGGGGGGAGGCCGGGGAGCTGTTTTTT.